What follows are 19 T cell receptor beta chains derived from one specimen sequenced in a study of patients and donors after allogeneic stem cell transplantation. TCRdb re-derived calls from the RT-PCR reads in MiXCR, one entry per CDR3 protein. The table lists about 110,000 distinct CDR3 sequences, 35% of them singletons, with more than 25% in the top ten. The source material was blood, either unsorted or a sorted T cell fraction (not recorded which). The receptors here all came from a human donor who was either an allogeneic HSCT recipient or a stem cell or donor lymphocyte infusion donor (not recorded which). It is not recorded whose cells these are; they may come from a transplant donor.

The chain is built from TRBV7-3 and TRBJ2-2; weak D call: TRBD2 (5 bases). Trimming removed 7 bases at V and 1 base at J, with 10 bases between. The CDR3 loop spans 14 amino acids. CDR1 SGHTA and CDR2 FQGTGA come from the germline V gene. This chain's CDR3 is CASTSPLNTGELFF. The DNA for the CDR3 is TGTGCCAGCACTAGCCCCCTGAACACCGGGGAGCTGTTTTTT. Supplemented by reference TRBV7-3 and TRBJ2-2, the full variable domain reads GAGVSQTPSNKVTEKGKYVELRCDPISGHTALYWYRQSLGQGPEFLIYFQGTGAADDSGLPNDRFFAVRPEGSVSTLKIQRTERGDSAVYLCASTSPLNTGELFFGEGSRLTVL.

This clonotype was seen ten or more times. The rearrangement joins TRBV7-2 to TRBJ1-5; D is unresolved. The CDR3 sequence is 17 residues long. The germline V gene encodes CDR1 SGHTA and CDR2 FQGNSA. V was shortened by 2 bases and J by 5 bases, with 19 bases between the two germline ends. The DNA for the CDR3 is TGTGCCAGCAGCTTATTAGTGGCCAGGCGGCGGGATCAGCCCCAGCATTTT. This gives the protein CASSLLVARRRDQPQHF.

CDR3 region: CASRQTLGYGYTF. CDR3 sequence (DNA): TGTGCCAGCAGACAGACACTGGGCTATGGCTACACCTTC. The rearrangement uses TRBV12-3 or TRBV12-4 and TRBJ1-2; D unresolved. Trimming pared 6 bases from V and 4 bases from J, leaving 12 bases between. This CDR3 has 13 residues.

The table lists this clonotype with a few counts. The gene calls are TRBV7-9 and TRBJ1-1; D not certain. The CDR3 covers 13 residues. The V gene lost 5 bases and the J gene lost 6 bases, with 13 bases spanning the gap. Germline loops: CDR1 SEHNR, CDR2 FQNEAQ (reference sequence). For the CDR3, the DNA is TGTGCCAGCAGCCCCCTGACCGAGGCTGAAGCTTTCTTT. It encodes CASSPLTEAEAFF.

The sample holds a few counts of this clonotype. This sequence joins TRBV10-3 and TRBJ2-5, with 7 bases matching TRBD1. The ends lost 6 bases at V and 3 bases at J; junction bases unmatched: 7. The length of the CDR3 is 14 residues. Germline V gene lookup returns CDR1 ENHRY and CDR2 SYGVKD. This CDR3 is CAISAGTAKETQYF. DNA of the CDR3: TGTGCCATCAGCGCTGGGACAGCCAAAGAGACCCAGTACTTC.

This clonotype was picked up many times. V and J are TRBV6-5 and TRBJ1-3; 8 bases align to TRBD1. The CDR3 runs to 16 residues. The germline CDR1 and CDR2 sequences are MNHEY and SVGAGI. The junction had 6 bases not matched to a gene; V was cut back by 0 bases and J by 5 bases. DNA for the CDR3: TGTGCCAGCAGTTACTCAACCGGGACAGGCCGAAACACCATATATTTT. Encoded protein: CASSYSTGTGRNTIYF.

The CDR3 region is CASTPRSAGANVLTF. CDR3 bases: TGTGCCAGCACCCCGAGGAGTGCTGGGGCCAACGTCCTGACTTTC. The V gene is TRBV6-6, the J gene TRBJ2-6; D not resolved. CDR1 MNHNY and CDR2 SVGAGI come from the germline V gene (reference sequence). V lost 7 bases, J lost 2 bases, and 12 bases lay in between. This CDR3 contains 15 residues.

Many counts were recorded for this clonotype. The chain couples TRBV27 to TRBJ1-1; D unclear. This CDR3 comprises 12 residues. V shed 2 bases and J shed 0 bases, with 1 base lying between them. From germline, CDR1 is MNHEY and CDR2 SMNVEV (reference sequence). The CDR3 nucleotides are TGTGCCAGCAGTTTAATGAACACTGAAGCTTTCTTT. Protein product: CASSLMNTEAFF.

The chain is built from TRBV21-1 and TRBJ2-1. TRBV21-1 is a pseudogene segment. The CDR3 sequence is 12 residues long. CDR3 sequence reads: CASSKDGNEQFF. CDR3 nucleotide sequence: TGTGCCAGCAGCAAAGATGGCAATGAGCAGTTCTTC.

This clonotype turned up a few times. The chain has TRBV30 and TRBJ1-6, with TRBD1 identical over 7 bases. V shed 0 bases, J shed 7 bases, and the junction held 6 bases outside the gene matches. The CDR3 is 15 residues long. Per the germline V gene, CDR1 is GTSNPN and CDR2 is SVGIG (reference sequence). CDR3 region: CAWSVRDSLNSPLHF. CDR3 nucleotides: TGTGCCTGGAGTGTGCGGGACAGCCTAAATTCACCCCTCCACTTT. Using reference TRBV30 and TRBJ1-6 for the parts outside the CDR3, the full variable domain is SQTIHQWPATLVQPVGSPLSLECTVEGTSNPNLYWYRQAAGRGLQLLFYSVGIGQISSEVPQNLSASRPQDRQFILSSKKLLLSDSGFYLCAWSVRDSLNSPLHFGNGTRLTVT.

In this sample, this clonotype turned up a few times. This chain links TRBV2 with TRBJ1-5; D not certain. V lost 3 bases to trimming and J lost 8 bases, with 11 bases between them. CDR3 length: 13 residues. Looked up from germline, CDR1 is SNHLY and CDR2 is FYNNEI. Here the CDR3 DNA reads TGTGCCAGCAGTGACCCCCCTCGGGAGCCCCAGCATTTT. Residues: CASSDPPREPQHF.

This chain uses TRBV28 with TRBJ1-6; 9 bases map to TRBD1. The germline V gene encodes CDR1 MDHEN and CDR2 SYDVKM. This CDR3 is 15 amino acids long. The J segment lost 6 bases and the V segment lost 5 bases, leaving 5 bases of the junction unmatched. The CDR3: CASSGQGLGNSPLHF. The CDR3, as DNA: TGTGCCAGCAGTGGACAGGGGTTGGGTAATTCACCCCTCCACTTT. Variable domain in full (rest from reference TRBV28 and TRBJ1-6): DVKVTQSSRYLVKRTGEKVFLECVQDMDHENMFWYRQDPGLGLRLIYFSYDVKMKEKGDIPEGYSVSREKKERFSLILESASTNQTSMYLCASSGQGLGNSPLHFGNGTRLTVT.

This chain connects TRBV5-1 to TRBJ2-5; the match to TRBD2 covers 11 bases. The CDR3 runs to 16 residues. V gave up 1 base and J gave up 3 bases; unmatched junction bases: 5. Germline CDR1 SGHRS, CDR2 YFSETQ. The CDR3 spells CASSLPLGLAEETQYF. The CDR3 nucleotides are TGCGCCAGCAGCTTGCCCTTGGGACTAGCGGAAGAGACCCAGTACTTC.

The chain carries TRBV29-1 and TRBJ2-3; 11 nucleotides line up with TRBD2. Germline loops: CDR1 SQVTM, CDR2 ANQGSEA. V lost 7 bases, J lost 5 bases, and 5 bases stayed unmatched. The CDR3 is 13 amino acids. The CDR3 is CSETGLAGDTQYF. Here the CDR3 DNA reads TGCAGCGAAACCGGACTAGCGGGAGATACGCAGTATTTT.

The J gene is TRBJ1-6, the V gene TRBV3-1, with no clear D. This CDR3 has 16 amino acids. V shed 6 bases and J shed 6 bases, with 18 bases lying between them. Germline CDR1 and CDR2: LGHDT and YNNKEL (reference sequence). The CDR3 here is CASSRRPPAFNSPLHF. The CDR3 region has the DNA TGTGCCAGCAGTCGAAGACCCCCTGCATTTAATTCACCCCTCCACTTT.

The sample holds a few counts of this clonotype. The CDR3 spells CSVGGGGHYGYTF. CDR3 nucleotide sequence: TGCAGCGTTGGGGGGGGCGGACACTATGGCTACACCTTC. This chain joins TRBV29-1 and TRBJ1-2; D is possibly TRBD1 (6 bases). Looked up from germline, CDR1 is SQVTM and CDR2 is ANQGSEA. CDR3 length equals 13 residues. Trimming stripped 4 bases from V and 3 bases from J, with 12 bases between.

This clonotype was observed many times. The J gene is TRBJ1-2, the V gene TRBV20-1, with TRBD1 matching 8 bases. This CDR3 has 13 amino acids. Germline lookup yields CDR1 DFQATT and CDR2 SNEGSKA (reference sequence). J lost 3 bases, V lost 7 bases, and 7 bases had no gene match. The chain's CDR3 is CSVRRQGHYGYTF. The CDR3, as DNA: TGCAGTGTGCGACGACAGGGGCACTATGGCTACACCTTC.

This chain links TRBV6-5 with TRBJ2-2, with D possibly being TRBD1 (6 bases). Germline-derived CDR1 and CDR2 are MNHEY and SVGAGI. This CDR3 has 17 residues. The germline V and J ends were trimmed by 5 bases and 0 bases, with 16 bases remaining between them. CDR3 bases: TGTGCCAGCAGTACCAACCGGGACACGCCGAACACCGGGGAGCTGTTTTTT. Protein sequence: CASSTNRDTPNTGELFF.

The CDR3 DNA reads TGCAGTGCGGACACCGGCAGGGATACGCAGTATTTT. Its protein is CSADTGRDTQYF. The chain employs TRBV20-1 and TRBJ2-3; weak D call: TRBD1 (5 bases). Per germline, CDR1 DFQATT and CDR2 SNEGSKA (reference sequence). V gave up 6 bases and J gave up 6 bases, with 13 bases separating them. CDR3 length equals 12 residues.